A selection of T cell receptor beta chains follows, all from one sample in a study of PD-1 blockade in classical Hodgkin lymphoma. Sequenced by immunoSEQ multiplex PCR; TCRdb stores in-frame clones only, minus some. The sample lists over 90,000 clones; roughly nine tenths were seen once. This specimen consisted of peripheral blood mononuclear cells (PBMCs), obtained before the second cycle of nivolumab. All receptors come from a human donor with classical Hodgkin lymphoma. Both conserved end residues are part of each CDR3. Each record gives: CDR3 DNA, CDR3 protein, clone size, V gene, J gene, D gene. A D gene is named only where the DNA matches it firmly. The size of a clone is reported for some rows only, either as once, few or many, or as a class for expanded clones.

CDR3nt: TGTGCCAGTAGTATCGGGGGGGTGACTGAAGCTTTCTTT; CDR3aa: CASSIGGVTEAFF; abundance: NA; v_gene: TRBV19; j_gene: TRBJ1-1; d_gene: NA
CDR3nt: TGTGCCAGCAGCGGACTGGATAGCAATCAGCCCCAGCATTTT; CDR3aa: CASSGLDSNQPQHF; abundance: NA; v_gene: TRBV2; j_gene: TRBJ1-5; d_gene: NA
CDR3nt: TGTGCCAGCTCACCACGCAGGGCCACCTACGAGCAGTACTTC; CDR3aa: CASSPRRATYEQYF; abundance: NA; v_gene: TRBV18; j_gene: TRBJ2-7; d_gene: NA
CDR3nt: TGTGCCAGCAGCTTAGTTACGGGTGGCAATCAGCCCCAGCATTTT; CDR3aa: CASSLVTGGNQPQHF; abundance: few; v_gene: TRBV7-2; j_gene: TRBJ1-5; d_gene: NA
CDR3nt: TGCGCCAGCAGCCAAACCGACAGCCCGATTCCGTTCGAGCAGTTCTTC; CDR3aa: CASSQTDSPIPFEQFF; abundance: NA; v_gene: TRBV4-1; j_gene: TRBJ2-1; d_gene: NA
CDR3nt: TGTGCCAGCAGTGAATTGGGAGGAACCGTATCCTACGAGCAGTACTTC; CDR3aa: CASSELGGTVSYEQYF; abundance: NA; v_gene: TRBV2; j_gene: TRBJ2-7; d_gene: NA
CDR3nt: TGTGCCAGCAGCAAAACGATGGTTGCTAGCGGCTCAGATACGCAGTATTTT; CDR3aa: CASSKTMVASGSDTQYF; abundance: NA; v_gene: TRBV7-2; j_gene: TRBJ2-3; d_gene: TRBD2
CDR3nt: TGTGCCACCAGGTACTACGAGCAGTACTTC; CDR3aa: CATRYYEQYF; abundance: NA; v_gene: TRBV5-6; j_gene: TRBJ2-7; d_gene: NA
CDR3nt: TGTGCCAGCAGTCTTACTAGCGGGACCACCGGGGAGCTGTTTTTT; CDR3aa: CASSLTSGTTGELFF; abundance: NA; v_gene: TRBV2; j_gene: TRBJ2-2; d_gene: TRBD2
CDR3nt: TGTGCCAGCAGACACCGCCCTAGCGCTGCATACAATGAGCAGTTCTTC; CDR3aa: CASRHRPSAAYNEQFF; abundance: NA; v_gene: TRBV28; j_gene: TRBJ2-1; d_gene: NA
CDR3nt: TGTGCCAGCAGCTTAGACAGACTAGCGGGGGCGTGGGATACGCAGTATTTT; CDR3aa: CASSLDRLAGAWDTQYF; abundance: few; v_gene: TRBV11-1; j_gene: TRBJ2-3; d_gene: TRBD2
CDR3nt: TGCGCCAGCAGCTGGGGGGACAGGGAGAACACTGAAGCTTTCTTT; CDR3aa: CASSWGDRENTEAFF; abundance: NA; v_gene: TRBV5-1; j_gene: TRBJ1-1; d_gene: TRBD1
CDR3nt: TGCGCCAGCAGTGCGCAACAGGGGCCCGGGGAGCTGTTTTTT; CDR3aa: CASSAQQGPGELFF; abundance: NA; v_gene: TRBV10-1; j_gene: TRBJ2-2; d_gene: TRBD1
CDR3nt: TGTGCCAGTAGCTCCCTCCACCGGGCGGGGCAAGAGACCCAGTACTTC; CDR3aa: CASSSLHRAGQETQYF; abundance: NA; v_gene: TRBV19; j_gene: TRBJ2-5; d_gene: NA
CDR3nt: TGTGCCAGCAGCTCAGCTTATGATCCGGCCCGGGGTACCGCGAACACCGGGGAGCTGTTTTTT; CDR3aa: CASSSAYDPARGTANTGELFF; abundance: NA; v_gene: TRBV7-8; j_gene: TRBJ2-2; d_gene: NA
CDR3nt: TGTGCCAGCAGTTTATCAGGGAGGTACGAGCAGTACTTC; CDR3aa: CASSLSGRYEQYF; abundance: NA; v_gene: TRBV28; j_gene: TRBJ2-7; d_gene: NA
CDR3nt: TGTGCCAGCAGTCTTGGGACAGGGGGCGCGGAGACCCAGTACTTC; CDR3aa: CASSLGTGGAETQYF; abundance: NA; v_gene: TRBV28; j_gene: TRBJ2-5; d_gene: TRBD1
CDR3nt: TGTGCCAGCAGCCCGTGGACTAGCGGGGGGGCCAAAGATACGCAGTATTTT; CDR3aa: CASSPWTSGGAKDTQYF; abundance: NA; v_gene: TRBV11-2; j_gene: TRBJ2-3; d_gene: TRBD2
CDR3nt: TGTGCCAGCAGCTTCTGGACAGGGACGGACTACACCTTC; CDR3aa: CASSFWTGTDYTF; abundance: NA; v_gene: TRBV7-9; j_gene: TRBJ1-2; d_gene: TRBD1
CDR3nt: TGTGCCAGCAGTTTAATTGGGGGAACTGAAGCTTTCTTT; CDR3aa: CASSLIGGTEAFF; abundance: NA; v_gene: TRBV28; j_gene: TRBJ1-1; d_gene: NA
CDR3nt: TGTGCCAGCAGCATATACGGGACCTTGGCCTATGGCTACACCTTC; CDR3aa: CASSIYGTLAYGYTF; abundance: NA; v_gene: TRBV5-4; j_gene: TRBJ1-2; d_gene: NA
CDR3nt: TGCGCCAGCAGCTTGGCGTTAGGGGTCCACCAAGAGACCCAGTACTTC; CDR3aa: CASSLALGVHQETQYF; abundance: NA; v_gene: TRBV5-1; j_gene: TRBJ2-5; d_gene: NA
CDR3nt: TGTGCCAGCAGTGTGAAACAACTTGAGGGGGACATTCAGTACTTC; CDR3aa: CASSVKQLEGDIQYF; abundance: NA; v_gene: TRBV6-1; j_gene: TRBJ2-4; d_gene: NA
CDR3nt: TGTGCCAGCAGCTTAGCGCGGGGACAGGGTTTCGGTGAGCAGTTCTTC; CDR3aa: CASSLARGQGFGEQFF; abundance: NA; v_gene: TRBV7-9; j_gene: TRBJ2-1; d_gene: TRBD1
CDR3nt: TGTGCCAGCAGTTCCCAGCAGGGGTTTGGCAATCAGCCCCAGCATTTT; CDR3aa: CASSSQQGFGNQPQHF; abundance: NA; v_gene: TRBV6-5; j_gene: TRBJ1-5; d_gene: NA
CDR3nt: TGTGCCAGCAGCTTAGATCGAGGAGAGACCCAGTACTTC; CDR3aa: CASSLDRGETQYF; abundance: NA; v_gene: TRBV11-2; j_gene: TRBJ2-5; d_gene: NA
CDR3nt: TGTGCCAGCAGCCAAGTGGGGGGTGGGGGAACAGAGACCCAGTACTTC; CDR3aa: CASSQVGGGGTETQYF; abundance: NA; v_gene: TRBV4-2; j_gene: TRBJ2-5; d_gene: NA
CDR3nt: TGTGCCAGCAGCTACATACAGGGTAACTCGGAGGCTTTCTTT; CDR3aa: CASSYIQGNSEAFF; abundance: NA; v_gene: TRBV11-2; j_gene: TRBJ1-1; d_gene: NA